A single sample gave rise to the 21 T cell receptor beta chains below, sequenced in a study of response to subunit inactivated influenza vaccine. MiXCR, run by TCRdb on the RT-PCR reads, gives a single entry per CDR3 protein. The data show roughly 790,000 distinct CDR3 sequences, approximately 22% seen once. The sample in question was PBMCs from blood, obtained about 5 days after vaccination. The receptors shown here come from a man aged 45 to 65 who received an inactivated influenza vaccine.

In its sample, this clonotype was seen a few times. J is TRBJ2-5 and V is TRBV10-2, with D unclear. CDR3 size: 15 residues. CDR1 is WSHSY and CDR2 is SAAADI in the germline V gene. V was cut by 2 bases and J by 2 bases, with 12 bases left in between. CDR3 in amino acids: CASSELLGLQETQYF. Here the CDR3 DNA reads TGCGCCAGCAGTGAGCTTTTGGGATTACAAGAGACCCAGTACTTC.

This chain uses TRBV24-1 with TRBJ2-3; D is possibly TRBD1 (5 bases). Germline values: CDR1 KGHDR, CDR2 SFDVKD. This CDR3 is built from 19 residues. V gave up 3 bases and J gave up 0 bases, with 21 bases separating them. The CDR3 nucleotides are TGTGCCACCAGTGATGTGAACTCCCCCAGGGAAAGTAGCACAGATACGCAGTATTTT. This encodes CATSDVNSPRESSTDTQYF.

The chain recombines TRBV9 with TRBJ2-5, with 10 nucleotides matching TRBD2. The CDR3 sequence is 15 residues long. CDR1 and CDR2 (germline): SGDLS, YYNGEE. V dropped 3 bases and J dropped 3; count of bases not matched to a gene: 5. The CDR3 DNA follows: TGTGCCAGCAGCGGAGCGGGGGGGCGAGAAGAGACCCAGTACTTC. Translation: CASSGAGGREETQYF.

The CDR3 loop reads CASSGTTGKAKNIQYF. CDR3 coding DNA: TGTGCCAGCAGCGGAACCACAGGCAAAGCCAAAAACATTCAGTACTTC. The rearrangement links TRBV9 to TRBJ2-4; tentatively, D is TRBD1 (5 bases). CDR3 length: 16 residues. V was cut by 3 bases and J by 0 bases, with 13 bases left in between. CDR1 is SGDLS and CDR2 is YYNGEE in the germline V gene.

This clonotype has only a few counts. The CDR3 reads CASSQRTTSGAKETQYF. The DNA of the CDR3 is TGTGCCAGCAGCCAAAGGACGACTAGCGGGGCGAAAGAGACCCAGTACTTC. The V call is TRBV14, the J call TRBJ2-5; 11 bases agree with TRBD2. Germline-derived CDR1 and CDR2 are SGHDN and FVKESK. The J segment lost 3 bases and the V segment lost 2 bases, leaving 8 bases of the junction unmatched. CDR3 length: 17 amino acids.

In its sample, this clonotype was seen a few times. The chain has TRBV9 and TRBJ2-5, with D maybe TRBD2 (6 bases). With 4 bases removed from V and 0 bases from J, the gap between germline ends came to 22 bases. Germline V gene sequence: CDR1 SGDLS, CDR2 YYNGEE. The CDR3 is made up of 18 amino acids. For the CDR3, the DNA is TGTGCCAGCAGCCTACGACTAGTCTCAAAACCGTACCAAGAGACCCAGTACTTC. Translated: CASSLRLVSKPYQETQYF.

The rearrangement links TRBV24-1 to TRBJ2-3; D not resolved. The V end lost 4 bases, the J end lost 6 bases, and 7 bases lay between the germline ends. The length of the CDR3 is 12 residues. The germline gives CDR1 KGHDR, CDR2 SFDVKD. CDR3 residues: CATSDPGDTQYF. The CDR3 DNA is TGTGCCACCAGTGACCCAGGTGATACGCAGTATTTT.

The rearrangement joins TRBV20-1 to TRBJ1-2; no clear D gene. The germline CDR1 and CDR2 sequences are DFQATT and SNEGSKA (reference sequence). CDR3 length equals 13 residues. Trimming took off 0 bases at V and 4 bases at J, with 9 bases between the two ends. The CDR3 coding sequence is TGCAGTGCTAGAGATGTACGAGGCTATGGCTACACCTTC. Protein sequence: CSARDVRGYGYTF.

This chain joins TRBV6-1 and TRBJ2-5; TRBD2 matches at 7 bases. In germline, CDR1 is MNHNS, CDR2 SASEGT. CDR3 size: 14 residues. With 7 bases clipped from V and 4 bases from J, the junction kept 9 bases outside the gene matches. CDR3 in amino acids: CASKEGRELETQYF. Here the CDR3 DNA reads TGTGCCAGCAAAGAAGGGCGGGAGTTAGAGACCCAGTACTTC.

DNA for the CDR3: TGCAGTGCTAGAGCGGGGGGCGCGGAGACCCAGTACTTC. It codes for CSARAGGAETQYF. The J gene is TRBJ2-5, the V gene TRBV20-1, with D possibly matching TRBD2 (7 bases). The CDR3 is 13 amino acids. Germline V gene lookup returns CDR1 DFQATT and CDR2 SNEGSKA (reference sequence). The V end lost 1 base, the J end lost 5 bases, and 11 bases lay between the germline ends.

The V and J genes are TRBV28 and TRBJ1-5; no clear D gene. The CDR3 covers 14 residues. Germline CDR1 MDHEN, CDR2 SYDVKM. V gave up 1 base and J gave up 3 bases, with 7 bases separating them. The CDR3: CASSLLGNNQPQHF. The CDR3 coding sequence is TGTGCCAGCAGTTTATTGGGCAACAATCAGCCCCAGCATTTT.

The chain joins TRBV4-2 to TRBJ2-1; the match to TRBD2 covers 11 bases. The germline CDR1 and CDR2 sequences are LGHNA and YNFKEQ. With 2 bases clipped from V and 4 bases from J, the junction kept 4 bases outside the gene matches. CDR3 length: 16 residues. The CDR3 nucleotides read TGTGCCAGCAGCCAAAAGACTAGCGGGACTTACAATGAGCAGTTCTTC. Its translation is CASSQKTSGTYNEQFF.

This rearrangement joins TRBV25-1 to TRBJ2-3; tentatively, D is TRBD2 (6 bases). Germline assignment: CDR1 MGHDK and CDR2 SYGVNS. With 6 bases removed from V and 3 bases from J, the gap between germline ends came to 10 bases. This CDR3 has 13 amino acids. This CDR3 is CASSELATDTQYF. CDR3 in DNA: TGTGCCAGCAGCGAACTAGCAACAGATACGCAGTATTTT.

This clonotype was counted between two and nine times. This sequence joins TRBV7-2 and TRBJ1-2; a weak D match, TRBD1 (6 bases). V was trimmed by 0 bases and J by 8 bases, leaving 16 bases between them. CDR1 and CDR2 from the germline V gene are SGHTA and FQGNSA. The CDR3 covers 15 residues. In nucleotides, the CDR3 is TGTGCCAGCAGCTTAGCAAAAGCACAGGGTTGGGGCTACACCTTC. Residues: CASSLAKAQGWGYTF.

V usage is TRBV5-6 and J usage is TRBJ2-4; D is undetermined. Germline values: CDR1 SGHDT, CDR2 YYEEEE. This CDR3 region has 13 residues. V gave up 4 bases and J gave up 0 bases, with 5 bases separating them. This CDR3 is CASSPTAKNIQYF. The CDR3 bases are TGTGCCAGCAGCCCGACAGCCAAAAACATTCAGTACTTC.

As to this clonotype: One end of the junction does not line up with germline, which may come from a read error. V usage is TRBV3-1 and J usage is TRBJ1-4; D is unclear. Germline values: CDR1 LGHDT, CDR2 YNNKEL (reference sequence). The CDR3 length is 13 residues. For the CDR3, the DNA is TGTGCTAGCAACCGAGGCCCAGAAGAAAAACTGTTTTTT. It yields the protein CASNRGPEEKLFF.

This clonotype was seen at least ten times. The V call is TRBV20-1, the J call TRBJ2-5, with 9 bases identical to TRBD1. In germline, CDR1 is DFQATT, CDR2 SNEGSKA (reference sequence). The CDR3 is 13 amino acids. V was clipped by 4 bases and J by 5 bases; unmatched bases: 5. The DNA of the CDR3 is TGCAGTGCTACCCGGGACAGGGCGGAGACCCAGTACTTC. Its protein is CSATRDRAETQYF.

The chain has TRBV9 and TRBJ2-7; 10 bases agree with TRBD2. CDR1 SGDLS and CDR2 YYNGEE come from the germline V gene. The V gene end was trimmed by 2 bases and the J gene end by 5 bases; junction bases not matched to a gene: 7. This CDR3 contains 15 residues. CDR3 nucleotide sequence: TGTGCCAGCAGCGTTGGGATAGCGGGAGGACACGAGCAGTACTTC. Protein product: CASSVGIAGGHEQYF.

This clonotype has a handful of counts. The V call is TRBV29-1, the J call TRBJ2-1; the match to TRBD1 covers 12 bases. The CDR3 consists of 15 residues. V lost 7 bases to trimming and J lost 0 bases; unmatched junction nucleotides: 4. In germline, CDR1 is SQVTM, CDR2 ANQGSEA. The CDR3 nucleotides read TGCAGCGCCGGGACAGGGGGCAGCTCCTACAATGAGCAGTTCTTC. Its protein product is CSAGTGGSSYNEQFF.

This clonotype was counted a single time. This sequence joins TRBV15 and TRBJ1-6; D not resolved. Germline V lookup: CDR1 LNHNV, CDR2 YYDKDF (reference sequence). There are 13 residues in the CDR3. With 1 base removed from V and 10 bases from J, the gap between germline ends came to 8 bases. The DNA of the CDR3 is TGTGCCACCAGCAGAGGGGCGGGGTCACCCCTCCACTTT. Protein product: CATSRGAGSPLHF.

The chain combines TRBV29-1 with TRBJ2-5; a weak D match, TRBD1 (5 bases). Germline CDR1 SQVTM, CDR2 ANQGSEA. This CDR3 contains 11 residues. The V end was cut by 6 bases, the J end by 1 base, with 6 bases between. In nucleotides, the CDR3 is TGCAGCGTCCAGGGCCAAGAGACCCAGTACTTC. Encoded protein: CSVQGQETQYF.